Following are 30 T cell receptor beta chains from one sample sequenced in a study of identical twins. TCRdb passed the 5' RACE reads through MiXCR, listing each CDR3 protein once. The data contain fewer than 500,000 distinct CDR3 sequences, 20% to 25% of them singletons. Another study also made use of these data, one on T cells expressing NK-cell markers.

Specimen: CD4+ T cells sorted from blood. All receptors come from a young woman in good health.

This clonotype has a handful of counts. The chain uses TRBV7-2 and TRBJ2-1; the D is unclear. This CDR3 is built from 12 residues. In germline, CDR1 is SGHTA, CDR2 FQGNSA. V was trimmed by 6 bases and J by 3 bases, leaving 6 bases between them. The CDR3 DNA reads TGTGCCAGCAGGTCGGGCTACAATGAGCAGTTCTTC. Its protein is CASRSGYNEQFF. The whole variable domain, filled in from reference TRBV7-2 and TRBJ2-1, reads GAGVSQSPSNKVTEKGKDVELRCDPISGHTALYWYRQSLGQGLEFLIYFQGNSAPDKSGLPSDRFSAERTGGSVSTLTIQRTQQEDSAVYLCASRSGYNEQFFGPGTRLTVL.

V usage is TRBV20-1 and J usage is TRBJ2-3, with D perhaps TRBD2 (5 bases). This CDR3 is built from 13 residues. The V gene lost 5 bases and the J gene lost 1 base, with 10 bases spanning the gap. Per the germline V gene, CDR1 is DFQATT and CDR2 is SNEGSKA (reference sequence). CDR3 nucleotides: TGCAGTGCTGAGGGAACCCGCACAGATACGCAGTATTTT. Protein: CSAEGTRTDTQYF.

This clonotype has more than one count but fewer than ten. This sequence joins TRBV7-2 and TRBJ2-5; D is undetermined. CDR3 size: 14 residues. Germline V CDR1 and CDR2: SGHTA, FQGNSA. The V gene lost 5 bases and the J gene lost 4 bases, with 14 bases spanning the gap. The CDR3 DNA sequence: TGTGCCAGCAGCCACCAATGGAGAGCAGAGACCCAGTACTTC. This encodes CASSHQWRAETQYF.

A few counts support this clonotype. The gene calls are TRBV5-6 and TRBJ1-1; D remains ambiguous. V was pared by 4 bases and J by 7 bases, with 14 bases between. The germline V gene has CDR1 SGHDT and CDR2 YYEEEE. The CDR3 spans 13 residues. The CDR3 is CASSRMEGVEAFF. The CDR3 DNA reads TGTGCCAGCAGCCGAATGGAGGGAGTTGAAGCTTTCTTT. The full variable domain, completed using reference TRBV5-6 and TRBJ1-1, is DAGVTQSPTHLIKTRGQQVTLRCSPKSGHDTVSWYQQALGQGPQFIFQYYEEEERQRGNFPDRFSGHQFPNYSSELNVNALLLGDSALYLCASSRMEGVEAFFGQGTRLTVV.

This clonotype was observed a handful of times. An end of the junction does not agree with germline; a read error may underlie this. The chain joins TRBV20-1 to TRBJ1-1; the D is unclear. Germline V gene lookup returns CDR1 DFQATT and CDR2 SNEGSKA (reference sequence). The CDR3 has 12 amino acids. CDR3 residues: CSAKGRNPEAFF. Here the CDR3 DNA reads TGCAGTGCTAAAGGAAGGAACCCTGAAGCTTTCTTT.

This clonotype showed up just a few times. This chain links TRBV12-3 or TRBV12-4 with TRBJ2-7, with 7 bases that match TRBD2. J was trimmed by 0 bases and V by 3 bases; bases with no gene match: 5. CDR3 length: 15 amino acids. CDR3 in amino acids: CASSFGRAASYEQYF. Written as DNA, the CDR3 is TGTGCCAGCAGTTTTGGGAGGGCAGCCTCCTACGAGCAGTACTTC.

The DNA for the CDR3 is TGTGCCAGCAGTTCTTACGGGACTAGCGGCTACAATGAGCAGTTCTTC. This gives the protein CASSSYGTSGYNEQFF. The rearrangement joins TRBV6-2 or TRBV6-3 to TRBJ2-1; TRBD2 aligns across 11 bases. This CDR3 comprises 16 residues. The V and J ends lost 4 bases and 3 bases, in that order; junction bases with no gene match: 5. Germline V CDR1 and CDR2: MNHEY, SVGEGT.

This chain links TRBV3-1 with TRBJ2-1; D is possibly TRBD2 (5 bases). The V end was cut by 1 base, the J end by 0 bases, with 13 bases between. Germline V lookup: CDR1 LGHDT, CDR2 YNNKEL (reference sequence). This CDR3 comprises 17 residues. CDR3 nucleotide sequence: TGTGCCAGCAGCCAAGTTACTAGGCTCTACTCCTACAATGAGCAGTTCTTC. Its translation: CASSQVTRLYSYNEQFF.

This CDR3 reads CASSLLRGGEQFF. The CDR3 DNA reads as TGTGCCAGCAGCTTGCTTCGTGGGGGGGAGCAGTTCTTC. V is TRBV5-5 and J is TRBJ2-1; D possibly corresponds to TRBD2 (6 bases). This CDR3 contains 13 residues. V lost 1 base and J lost 10, with 12 bases in between. The germline CDR1 and CDR2 sequences are SGHKS and YYEKEE (reference sequence).

The chain employs TRBV10-1 and TRBJ2-1, with 14 bases fitting TRBD2. The CDR3 consists of 17 residues. The germline CDR1 and CDR2 sequences are WNHNN and SYGVQD (reference sequence). Germline trimming cut 6 bases from V and 5 bases from J; bases unmatched to any gene: 9. The CDR3 region has the DNA TGCGCCAGCAGGGCTCCGGGACTAGCGGGGGAGGACAATGAGCAGTTCTTC. It codes for CASRAPGLAGEDNEQFF.

J is TRBJ2-6 and V is TRBV18; D uncertain. Per germline, CDR1 KGHSH and CDR2 LQKENI. CDR3 length: 16 residues. The V end was cut by 6 bases, the J end by 0 bases, with 12 bases between. The CDR3 loop is CASSSSQSSGANVLTF. The CDR3 nucleotides are TGTGCCAGCTCGAGCTCCCAGAGCTCTGGGGCCAACGTCCTGACTTTC.

The chain is built from TRBV7-2 and TRBJ2-7, with unresolved D. Germline CDR1 is SGHTA and CDR2 is FQGNSA. The CDR3 sequence is 16 residues long. The V and J ends lost 2 bases and 1 base respectively, with 15 bases between them. Here the CDR3 reads CASSLLGSPLSYEQYF. DNA for the CDR3: TGTGCCAGCAGCTTACTTGGCAGTCCTTTATCCTACGAGCAGTACTTC.

This clonotype showed up just a few times. The rearrangement joins TRBV6-1 to TRBJ2-7; 8 nucleotides line up with TRBD2. Germline V CDR1 and CDR2: MNHNS, SASEGT. V shed 5 bases and J 0 bases; nucleotides not matched to a gene: 9. This CDR3 is 16 amino acids long. The DNA for the CDR3 is TGTGCCAGCAGTAAAGGGGTAGCGGGGAGCTCCTACGAGCAGTACTTC. It codes for CASSKGVAGSSYEQYF.

The rearrangement links TRBV20-1 to TRBJ1-2; D is perhaps TRBD1 (6 bases). Germline V lookup: CDR1 DFQATT, CDR2 SNEGSKA (reference sequence). This CDR3 contains 12 residues. The CDR3 here is CNAPGRGYGYTF. CDR3 in DNA: TGCAATGCCCCTGGCAGGGGTTATGGCTACACCTTC.

The gene calls are TRBV28 and TRBJ2-7; a possible D gene is TRBD1 (6 bases). The CDR3 sequence is 12 residues long. V was clipped by 8 bases and J by 3 bases, with 11 bases between them. The V gene's germline CDR1 is MDHEN and CDR2 SYDVKM. The CDR3 DNA reads TGTGCCAGCCAAGGCAGGGGCTACGAGCAGTACTTC. It yields the protein CASQGRGYEQYF.

This chain joins TRBV20-1 and TRBJ2-1; D tentatively reads TRBD1 or TRBD2 (5 bases each). The V and J ends lost 6 bases and 10 bases respectively, with 10 bases between them. The CDR3 sequence is 10 residues long. The germline V gene encodes CDR1 DFQATT and CDR2 SNEGSKA (reference sequence). The DNA of the CDR3 is TGCAGTGCCCGACGGGGCGAGCAGTTCTTC. Translated: CSARRGEQFF.

This clonotype showed up just a few times. The chain joins TRBV6-1 to TRBJ2-3; D could derive from TRBD1 or TRBD2 (5 bases each). The CDR3 has 16 amino acids. Between the trimmed V and J ends, which lost 5 bases and 0 bases, there was a span of 15 bases. Germline V gene data show CDR1 as MNHNS and CDR2 as SASEGT. CDR3 in amino acids: CASSRYMGRSTDTQYF. The CDR3 DNA sequence: TGTGCCAGCAGTAGGTACATGGGACGGAGCACAGATACGCAGTATTTT.

A few counts support this clonotype. V usage is TRBV6-4 and J usage is TRBJ2-3, with 7 bases that match TRBD2. This CDR3 has 17 residues. V was clipped by 8 bases and J by 1 base; unmatched bases: 15. Per the germline V gene, CDR1 is MRHNA and CDR2 is SNTAGT. In DNA, the CDR3 is TGTGCCAGCTCTCACTTGGCTAGCGGAACAGGCACAGATACGCAGTATTTT. Its translation is CASSHLASGTGTDTQYF.

This clonotype has more than one count but fewer than ten. This chain joins TRBV20-1 and TRBJ2-1; the D is unclear. Germline assignment: CDR1 DFQATT and CDR2 SNEGSKA (reference sequence). The CDR3 is 14 residues long. V dropped 1 base and J dropped 1 base, with 8 bases sitting between them. This CDR3 is CSARVSLSYNEQFF. The CDR3 bases are TGCAGTGCTAGAGTTAGCCTGTCCTACAATGAGCAGTTCTTC.

DNA for the CDR3: TGCAGTGCCAGTCGTTTGGGGGGGTCCTACAATGAGCAGTTCTTC. Translating it yields CSASRLGGSYNEQFF. The gene calls are TRBV20-1 and TRBJ2-1; 7 bases fit TRBD2. This CDR3 has 15 residues. V shed 6 bases and J 1 base; nucleotides not matched to a gene: 9. Germline CDR1 reads DFQATT; CDR2 reads SNEGSKA (reference sequence).

This clonotype has a handful of counts. The chain employs TRBV29-1 and TRBJ1-1, with D unclear. CDR1 and CDR2 (germline): SQVTM, ANQGSEA. CDR3 size: 12 residues. V lost 4 bases to trimming and J lost 1 base, with 7 bases between them. CDR3 region: CSVGSGNTEAFF. The CDR3 DNA is TGCAGCGTTGGGTCGGGGAACACTGAAGCTTTCTTT.

This clonotype was counted a few times. V usage is TRBV20-1 and J usage is TRBJ1-1, with TRBD1 as a possible D gene (5 bases). CDR3 length: 13 residues. From germline, CDR1 is DFQATT and CDR2 SNEGSKA (reference sequence). V was clipped by 4 bases and J by 0 bases, with 9 bases between them. The CDR3 spells CSAIRQMNTEAFF. The DNA for the CDR3 is TGCAGTGCTATCCGACAGATGAACACTGAAGCTTTCTTT.

V and J are TRBV3-1 and TRBJ2-5; 7 bases are a match to TRBD2. V gave up 4 bases and J gave up 3 bases; unmatched junction bases: 5. In germline, CDR1 is LGHDT, CDR2 YNNKEL (reference sequence). The CDR3 is made up of 14 amino acids. The CDR3 here is CASSPSGVKETQYF. The CDR3 region has the DNA TGTGCCAGCAGCCCCAGCGGGGTTAAAGAGACCCAGTACTTC.

In DNA form, the CDR3 reads TGCGCCAGCAGCCAAGTCAGACAAACCGAGCAGTACTTC. Amino acids: CASSQVRQTEQYF. The chain combines TRBV4-3 with TRBJ2-7, with D unresolved. Germline V gene lookup returns CDR1 LGHNA and CDR2 YSLEER. CDR3 length equals 13 residues. The V end lost 1 base, the J end lost 6 bases, and 10 bases lay between the germline ends.

The chain recombines TRBV7-6 with TRBJ2-1, with D possibly TRBD1 on 5 matching bases. V shed 5 bases and J shed 6 bases, with 14 bases lying between them. The CDR3 is made up of 14 amino acids. Germline CDR1 reads SGHVS; CDR2 reads FNYEAQ. CDR3 sequence reads: CASSLQTQGNEQFF. DNA for the CDR3: TGTGCCAGCAGCCTCCAGACCCAGGGCAATGAGCAGTTCTTC.

This clonotype has just a few counts. The chain uses TRBV5-1 and TRBJ2-1; no reliable D call. CDR1 and CDR2 (germline): SGHRS, YFSETQ. The CDR3 sequence is 13 residues long. V lost 2 bases and J 5 bases, leaving 8 bases between the germline ends. The CDR3 protein is CASSFASDNEQFF. The CDR3 nucleotides read TGCGCCAGCAGCTTCGCCAGCGACAATGAGCAGTTCTTC. The complete variable domain, with remaining parts taken from reference TRBV5-1 and TRBJ2-1, reads KAGVTQTPRYLIKTRGQQVTLSCSPISGHRSVSWYQQTPGQGLQFLFEYFSETQRNKGNFPGRFSGRQFSNSRSEMNVSTLELGDSALYLCASSFASDNEQFFGPGTRLTVL.

This clonotype was observed a handful of times. The genes are TRBV5-1 and TRBJ2-1; 13 bases are a match to TRBD2. This CDR3 contains 16 residues. CDR1 and CDR2 from the germline V gene are SGHRS and YFSETQ. The trim removed 4 bases at V and 7 bases at J, leaving 8 bases unmatched. CDR3 in amino acids: CASSKLGLAGHNEQFF. The DNA for the CDR3 is TGCGCCAGCAGCAAACTGGGACTAGCGGGACATAATGAGCAGTTCTTC.

The genes are TRBV12-3 or TRBV12-4 and TRBJ2-7, with D uncertain. CDR3 length: 13 amino acids. Deletions cut 2 bases from V and 4 bases from J, with 9 bases between. CDR3 DNA sequence: TGTGCCAGCAGTTTAAAGGCTACATACGAGCAGTACTTC. Protein sequence: CASSLKATYEQYF.

This clonotype has just a few counts. The rearrangement joins TRBV30 to TRBJ1-5; the D gene is possibly TRBD1 (5 bases). Germline loops: CDR1 GTSNPN, CDR2 SVGIG (reference sequence). V lost 1 base, J lost 6 bases, and 16 bases lay in between. The CDR3 contains 15 residues. CDR3 DNA: TGTGCCTGGAGTGCATGGGGGGGATTTGGTCAGCCCCAGCATTTT. This sequence encodes CAWSAWGGFGQPQHF. The full variable domain, completed using reference TRBV30 and TRBJ1-5, is SQTIHQWPATLVQPVGSPLSLECTVEGTSNPNLYWYRQAAGRGLQLLFYSVGIGQISSEVPQNLSASRPQDRQFILSSKKLLLSDSGFYLCAWSAWGGFGQPQHFGDGTRLSIL.

The chain's CDR3 is CASSKDRGDEQFF. The DNA of the CDR3 is TGCGCCAGCAGCAAGGATAGGGGCGATGAGCAGTTCTTC. The chain combines TRBV5-1 with TRBJ2-1, with D tentatively TRBD1 (5 bases). The germline V gene has CDR1 SGHRS and CDR2 YFSETQ. The length of the CDR3 is 13 residues. V was pared by 4 bases and J by 8 bases, with 13 bases between.